This TCR beta chain was captured in a study of T cell changes during pregnancy in multiple sclerosis. Libraries were prepared by immunoSEQ multiplex PCR; TCRdb keeps only in-frame clonotypes and omits some of them. This sample has about 70,000 clones, with over 90% found just once. The CDR3 length is 14 residues. The germline V gene encodes CDR1 GTSNPN and CDR2 SVGIG (reference sequence). The V end lost 0 bases, the J end lost 0 bases, and 8 bases lay between the germline ends. The sequenced sample was CD4+ T cells from peripheral blood mononuclear cells, obtained after pregnancy. The receptor's source is a female donor with multiple sclerosis, enrolled in a pregnancy study. The V and J genes are TRBV30 and TRBJ1-2; D perhaps matches TRBD1 (6 bases). CDR3 protein: CAWSVKGANYGYTF. CDR3 bases: TGTGCCTGGAGTGTAAAGGGGGCTAACTATGGCTACACCTTC.